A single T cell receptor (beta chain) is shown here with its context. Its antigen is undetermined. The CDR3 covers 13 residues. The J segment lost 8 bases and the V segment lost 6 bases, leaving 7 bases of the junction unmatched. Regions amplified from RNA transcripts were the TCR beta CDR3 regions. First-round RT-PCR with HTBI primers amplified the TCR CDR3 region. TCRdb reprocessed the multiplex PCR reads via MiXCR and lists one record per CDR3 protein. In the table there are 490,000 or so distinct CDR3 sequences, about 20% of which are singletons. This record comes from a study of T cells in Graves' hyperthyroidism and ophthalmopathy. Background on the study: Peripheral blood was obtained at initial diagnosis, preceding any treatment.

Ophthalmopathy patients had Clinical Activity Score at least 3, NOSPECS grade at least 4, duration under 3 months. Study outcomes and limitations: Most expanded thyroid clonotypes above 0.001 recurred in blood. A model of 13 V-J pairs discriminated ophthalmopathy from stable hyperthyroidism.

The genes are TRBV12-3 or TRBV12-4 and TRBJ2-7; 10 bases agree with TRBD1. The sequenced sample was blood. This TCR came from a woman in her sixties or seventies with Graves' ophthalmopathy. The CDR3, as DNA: TGTGCCAGCAGCCAAGGGGACAGGGGCAAGCAGTACTTC. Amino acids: CASSQGDRGKQYF.